This TCR beta chain was documented in a study of blood T cells in healthy people across ages. Study-level findings and limits: Across the age range, TCR beta diversity per million T cells fell in a roughly linear way. The study found more naive CD4+ cells and higher diversity in long-lived than aged donors. TCR beta diversity correlated strongly with naive T cell percentage.

In regard to this clonotype: Its cognate antigen is unknown.

Through a sample-barcoded 5' primer and a J-beta primer mix, a second PCR was run for roughly 6 to 11 cycles. Carrying 12 random nucleotides, a template-switch adaptor labeled each individual cDNA molecule. In TCRdb, the 5' RACE reads were re-called with MiXCR into one record per CDR3 protein. The sample includes nearly 1 million distinct CDR3 sequences, 51% of them seen just once. After removal of 4 bases from V and 4 bases from J, the junction contained 4 bases not matched to a gene. The CDR3 has 15 amino acids. Per the germline V gene, CDR1 is SGHVS and CDR2 is FQNEAQ. The receptor's source is a woman aged 60-70 years in good health. This chain joins TRBV7-8 and TRBJ2-5, with TRBD2 matching 12 bases. The sequenced sample was blood. CDR3 DNA sequence: TGTGCCAGCAGCTGGCTAGCGGGAGGGGGAGAGACCCAGTACTTC. Its translation: CASSWLAGGGETQYF.